One and the same sample provided the 31 T cell receptor beta chains below, sequenced in a study of regulatory T cells in long-lasting Graves disease. The TCR beta library used iRepertoire HTBI primers with Arm-PCR amplification of CDR3. TCRdb itself ran the multiplex PCR reads through MiXCR, one entry per CDR3 protein. The sample lists 350,000 to 400,000 distinct CDR3 sequences, around 16% occurring once. The time point: newly diagnosed GD, antithyroid drugs for less than 3 months. Extracted PBMC RNA gave rise to the TCR library. The sequenced sample was peripheral blood mononuclear cells (PBMCs), obtained at new diagnosis, from a patient treated with antithyroid drugs. These receptors came from a female donor with Graves disease.

This clonotype was seen a handful of times. V usage is TRBV18 and J usage is TRBJ2-6; D unresolved. Trimming took 3 bases from V and 1 from J, leaving 7 bases between them. The germline V gene encodes CDR1 KGHSH and CDR2 LQKENI. The CDR3 sequence is 15 residues long. The DNA for the CDR3 is TGTGCCAGCTCACCCGCCAATTCTGGGGCCAACGTCCTGACTTTC. It specifies CASSPANSGANVLTF.

This clonotype was detected many times. V and J are TRBV20-1 and TRBJ2-1, with 7 bases identical to TRBD2. Trimming took 3 bases from V and 13 from J; bases not matched to a gene: 6. The CDR3 extends over 11 amino acids. Germline CDR1 is DFQATT and CDR2 is SNEGSKA (reference sequence). CDR3 sequence reads: CSASKSGGQFF. Here the CDR3 DNA reads TGCAGTGCTAGTAAATCGGGAGGCCAGTTCTTC.

In its sample, this clonotype was seen a few times. The gene calls are TRBV7-2 and TRBJ2-7; tentative D call: TRBD2 (5 bases). The CDR3 sequence is 14 residues long. Trimming pared 5 bases from V and 6 bases from J, leaving 17 bases between. From germline, CDR1 is SGHTA and CDR2 FQGNSA. The CDR3: CASSQGGDNREQYF. The CDR3 region has the DNA TGTGCCAGCAGCCAAGGAGGTGATAATCGCGAGCAGTACTTC.

The sample holds many counts of this clonotype. The chain employs TRBV28 and TRBJ1-5, with TRBD1 matching 9 bases. The CDR3 is 14 residues long. CDR1 and CDR2 from the germline V gene are MDHEN and SYDVKM. Unmatched junction bases numbered 6, after V lost 6 bases and J lost 6 bases. The CDR3 DNA is TGTGCCAGCAGGGGACAGGGCTTCGCTCAGCCCCAGCATTTT. Translated, it gives CASRGQGFAQPQHF. The full variable domain, rest sourced from reference TRBV28 and TRBJ1-5, is DVKVTQSSRYLVKRTGEKVFLECVQDMDHENMFWYRQDPGLGLRLIYFSYDVKMKEKGDIPEGYSVSREKKERFSLILESASTNQTSMYLCASRGQGFAQPQHFGDGTRLSIL.

At least ten counts were recorded for this clonotype. The CDR3 reads CASSLSPPNYGYTF. CDR3 DNA sequence: TGTGCCAGCAGCTTATCACCTCCTAACTATGGCTACACCTTC. The chain links TRBV7-2 to TRBJ1-2, with D unresolved. The germline CDR1 and CDR2 sequences are SGHTA and FQGNSA. Trimming cost V 2 bases and J 0 bases, with 7 bases left between them. This CDR3 is 14 amino acids long. The whole variable domain, filled in from reference TRBV7-2 and TRBJ1-2, reads GAGVSQSPSNKVTEKGKDVELRCDPISGHTALYWYRQSLGQGLEFLIYFQGNSAPDKSGLPSDRFSAERTGGSVSTLTIQRTQQEDSAVYLCASSLSPPNYGYTFGSGTRLTVV.

At least ten counts were recorded for this clonotype. The V and J genes are TRBV6-1 and TRBJ1-1, with 11 bases lining up with TRBD1. The germline V gene has CDR1 MNHNS and CDR2 SASEGT. V lost 5 bases and J lost 4; bases outside the gene matches: 12. This CDR3 region has 17 residues. In DNA form, the CDR3 reads TGTGCCAGCAGTCCAAGGGGAGGACAGGGGGCCCTCACTGAAGCTTTCTTT. Amino acid sequence: CASSPRGGQGALTEAFF.

Ten or more counts support this clonotype. This chain joins TRBV12-3 or TRBV12-4 and TRBJ2-5; D is ambiguous. The V end was cut by 0 bases, the J end by 5 bases, with 10 bases between. The CDR3 covers 14 residues. DNA of the CDR3: TGTGCCAGCAGTTTAGCCTTTATGCGGGAGACCCAGTACTTC. Protein sequence: CASSLAFMRETQYF.

This clonotype was seen many times. This chain uses TRBV5-1 with TRBJ2-1; no definite D call. Trimming took off 0 bases at V and 4 bases at J, with 5 bases between the two ends. The CDR3 covers 13 residues. Germline V gene lookup returns CDR1 SGHRS and CDR2 YFSETQ. The CDR3 is CASSLEQYNEQFF. CDR3 bases: TGCGCCAGCAGCTTGGAACAGTACAATGAGCAGTTCTTC. Combining the CDR3 with reference TRBV5-1 and TRBJ2-1 gives the whole variable domain KAGVTQTPRYLIKTRGQQVTLSCSPISGHRSVSWYQQTPGQGLQFLFEYFSETQRNKGNFPGRFSGRQFSNSRSEMNVSTLELGDSALYLCASSLEQYNEQFFGPGTRLTVL.

There are many counts of this clonotype. The gene calls are TRBV11-2 and TRBJ2-1, with 9 bases lining up with TRBD2. This CDR3 comprises 17 residues. The V gene's germline CDR1 is SGHAT and CDR2 FQNNGV. V shed 5 bases, J shed 9 bases, and the junction held 17 bases outside the gene matches. The CDR3, as DNA: TGTGCCAGCAGCCCCCTTAGCGGGAGTTTTTATGCAACTGAGCAGTTCTTC. This sequence encodes CASSPLSGSFYATEQFF.

This clonotype has just a few counts. A read error may account for a junction end that differs from germline. The V call is TRBV6-1, the J call TRBJ2-5, with 9 bases fitting TRBD2. The CDR3 spans 16 residues. In germline, CDR1 is MNHNS, CDR2 SASEGT. CDR3 amino acids: CASSESSAGGEETQYF. Written as DNA, the CDR3 is TGCGCCAGCAGTGAGTCATCGGCGGGAGGGGAAGAGACCCAGTACTTC.

This clonotype has ten or more counts. The V call is TRBV28, the J call TRBJ2-5, with D unclear. Trimming took off 1 base at V and 3 bases at J, with 15 bases between the two ends. This CDR3 spans 16 amino acids. Germline V gene sequence: CDR1 MDHEN, CDR2 SYDVKM. Here the CDR3 reads CASSLFGRNHKETQYF. Here the CDR3 DNA reads TGTGCCAGCAGTTTATTTGGCAGGAATCACAAAGAGACCCAGTACTTC.

In its sample, this clonotype was seen many times. V gene TRBV28 combines with J gene TRBJ2-5, with unresolved D. CDR3 size: 13 residues. Germline values: CDR1 MDHEN, CDR2 SYDVKM. Trimming shortened V by 3 bases and J by 5 bases, and 10 bases separated the two germline ends. The chain's CDR3 is CASSLYNPETQYF. The CDR3 DNA reads TGTGCCAGCAGTTTGTACAATCCCGAGACCCAGTACTTC.

In the case of this clonotype: It is unclear where the CDR3 begins or ends on the DNA, so no DNA is shown, and the CDR3 is as TCRdb lists it. The rearrangement joins TRBV28 to TRBJ1-4. The germline V gene encodes CDR1 MDHEN and CDR2 SYDVKM. Including both end residues, the CDR3 is 15 amino acids long. The CDR3 sequence: CASSLVGGGSEKLLF.

This chain joins TRBV3-1 and TRBJ1-2; no definite D call. The CDR3 totals 14 residues. Trimming removed 4 bases at V and 8 bases at J, with 17 bases between. Germline V lookup: CDR1 LGHDT, CDR2 YNNKEL (reference sequence). The CDR3 nucleotides read TGTGCCAGCAGCCCTTCACCGGGATCCGGGGGCTACACCTTC. Protein: CASSPSPGSGGYTF.

The chain links TRBV27 to TRBJ2-2; 12 bases match TRBD2. The CDR3 extends over 19 amino acids. The germline CDR1 and CDR2 sequences are MNHEY and SMNVEV (reference sequence). J was trimmed by 3 bases and V by 5 bases; bases with no gene match: 13. The CDR3 spells CASSPELAGGALHTGELFF. CDR3 coding DNA: TGTGCCAGCAGTCCCGAACTAGCGGGAGGTGCCCTTCACACCGGGGAGCTGTTTTTT.

V and J are TRBV2 and TRBJ1-3; D is ambiguous. Germline V CDR1 and CDR2: SNHLY, FYNNEI. The CDR3 sequence is 14 residues long. V was cut by 6 bases and J by 0 bases, with 9 bases left in between. The chain's CDR3 is CASSLEYSGNTIYF. CDR3 DNA sequence: TGTGCCAGCAGCCTAGAGTACTCTGGAAACACCATATATTTT.

Many counts were recorded for this clonotype. CDR3 residues: CASSEGGSRGNSPLHF. CDR3 coding DNA: TGTGCCAGCAGCGAAGGAGGGTCGCGTGGAAATTCACCCCTCCACTTT. The chain couples TRBV9 to TRBJ1-6; D not resolved. The CDR3 covers 16 residues. Germline CDR1 SGDLS, CDR2 YYNGEE. V was cut by 3 bases and J by 7 bases, with 17 bases left in between.

This clonotype has a count of ten or more. The rearrangement joins TRBV27 to TRBJ1-3; the D is unclear. The CDR3 covers 15 residues. V was pared by 5 bases and J by 0 bases, with 11 bases between. The germline V gene encodes CDR1 MNHEY and CDR2 SMNVEV (reference sequence). CDR3 DNA: TGTGCCAGCAGTCAAGAGAGGAGCTCTGGAAACACCATATATTTT. It is translated as CASSQERSSGNTIYF.

This clonotype was recorded at least ten times. The rearrangement joins TRBV10-3 to TRBJ1-1; tentatively, D is TRBD1 (6 bases). CDR3 length equals 17 residues. Germline V gives CDR1 ENHRY, CDR2 SYGVKD. V was cut by 0 bases and J by 1 base, with 15 bases left in between. In nucleotides, the CDR3 is TGTGCCATCAGTGAGTCGTTGATCGTACAGGGGAACACTGAAGCTTTCTTT. Translated, it gives CAISESLIVQGNTEAFF.

This clonotype occurred many times. V usage is TRBV6-5 and J usage is TRBJ2-7; D is unclear. The ends were cut back, 2 bases at V and 6 bases at J, with 14 bases in the middle. Germline CDR1 MNHEY, CDR2 SVGAGI. The CDR3 length is 14 residues. Here the CDR3 reads CASSYPTRQIEQYF. CDR3 nucleotides: TGTGCCAGCAGTTACCCGACCAGACAAATCGAGCAGTACTTC.

The J gene is TRBJ1-4, the V gene TRBV7-9, with D perhaps matching TRBD1 (5 bases). The CDR3 is made up of 15 amino acids. Germline lookup yields CDR1 SEHNR and CDR2 FQNEAQ (reference sequence). The V and J ends lost 5 bases and 7 bases respectively, with 17 bases between them. The CDR3 spells CASSQLGGRGEKLFF. The CDR3 region has the DNA TGTGCCAGCAGCCAATTGGGGGGACGAGGTGAAAAACTGTTTTTT.

The V and J genes are TRBV27 and TRBJ2-1; the match to TRBD2 covers 16 bases. The CDR3 spans 18 residues. From germline, CDR1 is MNHEY and CDR2 SMNVEV (reference sequence). Unmatched junction bases numbered 11, after V lost 5 bases and J lost 7 bases. The CDR3 protein is CASSTGTSGRVYWNEQFF. CDR3 DNA sequence: TGTGCCAGCAGTACCGGGACTAGCGGGAGGGTGTATTGGAATGAGCAGTTCTTC.

V gene TRBV4-1 combines with J gene TRBJ1-5; D is ambiguous. The CDR3 is 15 residues long. Looked up from germline, CDR1 is MGHRA and CDR2 is YSYEKL. Between the trimmed V and J ends, which lost 1 base and 4 bases, there was a span of 11 bases. CDR3 loop: CASSQVSRGNQPQHF. CDR3 nucleotide sequence: TGCGCCAGCAGCCAAGTGTCGCGAGGGAATCAGCCCCAGCATTTT.

V gene TRBV12-3 or TRBV12-4 combines with J gene TRBJ2-1; TRBD2 is a possible D gene (5 bases). The CDR3 length is 14 residues. V gave up 4 bases and J gave up 4 bases, with 11 bases separating them. Here the CDR3 reads CASSYLAVYNEQFF. In DNA form, the CDR3 reads TGTGCCAGCAGTTACCTAGCCGTGTACAATGAGCAGTTCTTC.

This chain connects TRBV5-4 to TRBJ1-2; 7 bases match TRBD1. This CDR3 region has 16 residues. In germline, CDR1 is SGHNT, CDR2 YYREEE (reference sequence). V trimming: 6 bases; J trimming: 0 bases; junction bases outside the gene matches: 11. CDR3 region: CASTSPAGQTNYGYTF. CDR3 nucleotides: TGTGCCAGCACATCCCCCGCGGGACAGACTAACTATGGCTACACCTTC.

This clonotype has a handful of counts. V and J are TRBV5-1 and TRBJ2-1, with D perhaps TRBD1 (6 bases). CDR1 and CDR2 from the germline V gene are SGHRS and YFSETQ. CDR3 size: 14 residues. Trimming cost V 7 bases and J 7 bases, with 18 bases left between them. In DNA, the CDR3 is TGCGCCAGCTCTATACAGGGTAGGGAGAATGAGCAGTTCTTC. This encodes CASSIQGRENEQFF.

This clonotype was observed at least ten times. J is TRBJ2-7 and V is TRBV15, with a tentative D call TRBD2 (5 bases). This CDR3 contains 16 residues. Between the trimmed V and J ends, which lost 1 base and 0 bases, there was a span of 13 bases. Germline CDR1 LNHNV, CDR2 YYDKDF (reference sequence). The CDR3 sequence is CATSRGTGSLSYEQYF. CDR3 sequence (DNA): TGTGCCACCAGCAGAGGGACGGGATCCCTCTCCTACGAGCAGTACTTC.

This clonotype was seen only a few times. The rearrangement joins TRBV5-5 to TRBJ2-1, with 7 bases matching TRBD1. Trimming at V came to 4 bases and at J to 5 bases, leaving 12 bases not matched to a gene. Germline CDR1 reads SGHKS; CDR2 reads YYEKEE (reference sequence). The CDR3 contains 16 residues. CDR3 coding DNA: TGTGCCAGCAGCCTTTTATCAGGGACAGCCAACAATGAGCAGTTCTTC. This gives the protein CASSLLSGTANNEQFF.

This clonotype was observed a few times. The J gene is TRBJ2-1, the V gene TRBV19; TRBD2 matches at 7 bases. V was clipped by 5 bases and J by 2 bases; unmatched bases: 15. CDR3 length: 18 residues. CDR1 is LNHDA, CDR2 SQIVND, per germline (reference sequence). The CDR3 sequence: CASSCNFEREGPYNEQFF. The CDR3 nucleotides read TGTGCCAGTAGTTGTAATTTCGAGAGGGAGGGACCCTACAATGAGCAGTTCTTC.

This clonotype was seen many times. This chain links TRBV28 with TRBJ1-1, with a possible D match to TRBD1 (5 bases). CDR3 length equals 16 residues. Germline assignment: CDR1 MDHEN and CDR2 SYDVKM. The germline V and J ends were trimmed by 2 bases and 0 bases, with 13 bases remaining between them. CDR3 bases: TGTGCCAGCAGTTTAGGCATGGGGGGAGTGAACACTGAAGCTTTCTTT. It yields the protein CASSLGMGGVNTEAFF.

This clonotype has at least ten counts. This chain uses TRBV19 with TRBJ2-5; 7 nucleotides align to TRBD1. The CDR3 length is 16 residues. V was pared by 5 bases and J by 2 bases, with 11 bases of the junction left unmatched. Germline-derived CDR1 and CDR2 are LNHDA and SQIVND (reference sequence). Here the CDR3 DNA reads TGTGCCAGTAGTCCTCTGACAGGGAAGGAGCAAGAGACCCAGTACTTC. The encoded protein is CASSPLTGKEQETQYF.